This T cell receptor beta chain is from a study of blood T cell repertoires in COVID-19. The overall study: Collection of acute and convalescent COVID-19 samples took place in the United States, Italy and Spain.

As processed by the authors: It was from reference gene primer amplification that nucleated cell counts were estimated. The table came from immunoSEQ multiplex PCR; TCRdb's copy has only in-frame clones and leaves some out. V, J and clone size are those of that table, while D and trimming were read from the DNA. The profile covers around 170,000 clones, with about 88% appearing a single time and about 1.9% taken by the ten largest. Germline-derived CDR1 and CDR2 are SGHAT and FQNNGV. V was pared by 0 bases and J by 6 bases, with 8 bases of the junction left unmatched. This CDR3 is built from 16 residues.

Sequenced sample: peripheral blood. The TCR comes from a man between 18 and 35 years old who had recovered from COVID-19. The chain carries TRBV11-2 and TRBJ1-5, with TRBD1 matching 7 bases. The CDR3 here is CASSLDGRGQFQPQHF. Here the CDR3 DNA reads TGTGCCAGCAGCTTAGATGGAAGGGGGCAATTTCAGCCCCAGCATTTT. Filled out from reference TRBV11-2 and TRBJ1-5, the complete variable domain reads EAGVAQSPRYKIIEKRQSVAFWCNPISGHATLYWYQQILGQGPKLLIQFQNNGVVDDSQLPKDRFSAERLKGVDSTLKIQPAKLEDSAVYLCASSLDGRGQFQPQHFGDGTRLSIL.